Detailed here is one T cell receptor beta chain. Its specificity is unknown. The table came from immunoSEQ multiplex PCR; TCRdb's copy has only in-frame clones and leaves some out. The data contain about 110,000 clones, approximately 91% of them singletons. This CDR3 has 12 amino acids. V was shortened by 0 bases and J by 6 bases, with 9 bases between the two germline ends. Looked up from germline, CDR1 is GTSNPN and CDR2 is SVGIG (reference sequence). This entry comes from a study of T cell responses to AZD1222 COVID-19 vaccine. Study-level findings and limits: Females outnumbered males among donors, who were mostly white British; clonal diversity was possibly underestimated.

This chain connects TRBV30 to TRBJ2-7; possible D gene TRBD1, 5 bases. This specimen was peripheral blood, taken on day 0 of AZD1222 vaccination. The clonotype originates from an adult in good health. The CDR3 bases are TGTGCCTGGAGTGTAGTAGGGGTCGAGCAGTACTTC. This gives the protein CAWSVVGVEQYF.